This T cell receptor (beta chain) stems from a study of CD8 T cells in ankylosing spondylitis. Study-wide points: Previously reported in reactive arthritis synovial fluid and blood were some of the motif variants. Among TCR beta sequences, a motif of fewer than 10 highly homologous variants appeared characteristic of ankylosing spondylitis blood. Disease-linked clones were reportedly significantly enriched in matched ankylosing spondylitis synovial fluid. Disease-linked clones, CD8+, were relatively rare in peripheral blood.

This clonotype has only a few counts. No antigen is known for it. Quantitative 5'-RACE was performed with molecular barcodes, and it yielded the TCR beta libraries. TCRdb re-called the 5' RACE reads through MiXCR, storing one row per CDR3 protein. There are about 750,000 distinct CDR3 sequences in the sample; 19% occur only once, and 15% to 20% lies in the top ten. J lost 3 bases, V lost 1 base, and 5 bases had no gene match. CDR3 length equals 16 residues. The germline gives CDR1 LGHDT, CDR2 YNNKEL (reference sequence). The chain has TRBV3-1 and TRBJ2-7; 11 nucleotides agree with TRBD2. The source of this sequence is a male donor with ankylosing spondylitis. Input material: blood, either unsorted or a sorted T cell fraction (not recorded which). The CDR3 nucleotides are TGTGCCAGCAGCCAAGGGCATGGGACTAGCGGCTACGAGCAGTACTTC. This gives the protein CASSQGHGTSGYEQYF.